Each of the 5 T cell receptor beta chains below was sequenced from the same sample in a study of cytomegalovirus exposure and HLA in healthy donors. The PCR employed 60 Vbeta primers together with 13 Jbeta primers. Repertoires were generated with immunoSEQ multiplex PCR, while TCRdb's copy carries only in-frame clones and drops some. The sample has about 61,000 clones; approximately 89% are singletons. Source material: PBMCs. These receptors came from a young man in good health and CMV-seronegative.

The chain employs TRBV7-9 and TRBJ2-5; TRBD1 is a possible D gene (5 bases). The length of the CDR3 is 14 residues. V was clipped by 4 bases and J by 0 bases, with 9 bases between them. Germline CDR1 reads SEHNR; CDR2 reads FQNEAQ (reference sequence). CDR3 loop: CASSSGQDQETQYF. The CDR3 DNA is TGTGCCAGCAGCTCAGGACAAGACCAAGAGACCCAGTACTTC.

The V call is TRBV28, the J call TRBJ1-2; a weak D match, TRBD1 (6 bases). Germline CDR1 and CDR2: MDHEN and SYDVKM. This CDR3 region has 13 residues. V was trimmed by 2 bases and J by 7 bases, leaving 11 bases between them. In DNA, the CDR3 is TGTGCCAGCAGTTTAGTACAGGGAACTGGCTACACCTTC. This gives the protein CASSLVQGTGYTF.

This sequence joins TRBV6-1 and TRBJ2-5; possible D gene TRBD2, 6 bases. Trimming removed 4 bases from V and 5 bases from J, with 17 bases in between. The CDR3 is made up of 15 amino acids. CDR1 is MNHNS and CDR2 is SASEGT in the germline V gene. CDR3 DNA sequence: TGTGCCAGCAGTGTAGCTAGCGTGGCCATCGAGACCCAGTACTTC. Protein: CASSVASVAIETQYF.

The rearrangement links TRBV5-1 to TRBJ2-7, with 7 bases lining up with TRBD1. Germline V gene sequence: CDR1 SGHRS, CDR2 YFSETQ. The CDR3 spans 13 residues. Trimming at V came to 4 bases and at J to 1 base, leaving 2 bases not matched to a gene. CDR3 nucleotides: TGCGCCAGCAGCCCGGGACAGTCCTACGAGCAGTACTTC. Its translation is CASSPGQSYEQYF.

The V call is TRBV19, the J call TRBJ2-7, with 9 bases lining up with TRBD2. Germline loops: CDR1 LNHDA, CDR2 SQIVND (reference sequence). Trimming took 6 bases from V and 2 from J; bases not matched to a gene: 2. The CDR3 covers 13 residues. The CDR3 spells CASRGGGAYEQYF. The CDR3 DNA reads TGTGCCAGTAGGGGCGGGGGGGCCTACGAGCAGTACTTC.